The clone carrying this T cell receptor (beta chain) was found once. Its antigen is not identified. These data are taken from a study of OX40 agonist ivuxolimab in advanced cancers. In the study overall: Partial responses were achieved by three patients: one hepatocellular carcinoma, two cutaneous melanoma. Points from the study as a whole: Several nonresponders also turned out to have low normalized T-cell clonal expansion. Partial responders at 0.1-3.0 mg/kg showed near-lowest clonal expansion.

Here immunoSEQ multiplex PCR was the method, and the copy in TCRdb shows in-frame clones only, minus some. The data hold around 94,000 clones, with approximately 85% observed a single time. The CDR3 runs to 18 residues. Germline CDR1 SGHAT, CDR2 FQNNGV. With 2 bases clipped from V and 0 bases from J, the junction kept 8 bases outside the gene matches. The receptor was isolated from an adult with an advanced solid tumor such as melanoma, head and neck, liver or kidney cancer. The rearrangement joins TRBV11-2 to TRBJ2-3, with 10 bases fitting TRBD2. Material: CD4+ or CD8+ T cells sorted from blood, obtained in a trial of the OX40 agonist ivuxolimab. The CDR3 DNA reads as TGTGCCAGCAGCTTACCAACACTAGCGGGAACCAGCACAGATACGCAGTATTTT. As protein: CASSLPTLAGTSTDTQYF.